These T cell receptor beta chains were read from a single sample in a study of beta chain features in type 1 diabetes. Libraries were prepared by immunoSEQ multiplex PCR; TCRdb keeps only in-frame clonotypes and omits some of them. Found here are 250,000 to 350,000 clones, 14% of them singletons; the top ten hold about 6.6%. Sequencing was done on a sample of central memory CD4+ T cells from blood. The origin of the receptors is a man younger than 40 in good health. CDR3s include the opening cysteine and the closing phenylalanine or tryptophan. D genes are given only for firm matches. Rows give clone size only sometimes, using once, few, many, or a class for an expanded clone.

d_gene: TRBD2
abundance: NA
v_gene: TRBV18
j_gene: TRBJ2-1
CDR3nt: TGTGCCAGCTCACGGATTAGCGGGGGTAGCTCCTACAATGAGCAGTTCTTC
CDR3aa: CASSRISGGSSYNEQFF

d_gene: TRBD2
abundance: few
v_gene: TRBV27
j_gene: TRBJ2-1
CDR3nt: TGTGCCAGCAGTTTATCGTCGACTAGCGGGAGTGATGAGCAGTTCTTC
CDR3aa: CASSLSSTSGSDEQFF

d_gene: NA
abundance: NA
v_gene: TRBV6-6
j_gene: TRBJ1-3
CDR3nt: TGTGCCAGCAGTTCCGAAGGGGGTACGGACACCATATATTTT
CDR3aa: CASSSEGGTDTIYF

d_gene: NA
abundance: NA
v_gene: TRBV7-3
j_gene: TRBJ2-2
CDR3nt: TGTGCCAGCAGCTTAAACGCCAGGGGCACCACCGGGGAGCTGTTTTTT
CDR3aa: CASSLNARGTTGELFF

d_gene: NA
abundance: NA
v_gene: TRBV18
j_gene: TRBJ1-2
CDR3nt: TGTGCCAGCTCCTTAGCGACAAGCTATGGCTACACCTTC
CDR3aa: CASSLATSYGYTF

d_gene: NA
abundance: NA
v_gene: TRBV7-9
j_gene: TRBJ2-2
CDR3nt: TGTGCCAGCAGTACGGCCGGGGAGCTGTTTTTT
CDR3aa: CASSTAGELFF

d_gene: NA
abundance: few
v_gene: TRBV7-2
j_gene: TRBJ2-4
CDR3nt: TGTGCCAGCAGCTTTGACACCCAACTAGCCAAAAACATTCAGTACTTC
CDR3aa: CASSFDTQLAKNIQYF

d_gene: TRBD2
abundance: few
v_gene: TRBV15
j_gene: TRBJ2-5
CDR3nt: TGTGCCACCAGCAGAGAGTTGCTAGCGGGGGGAGAGACCCAGTACTTC
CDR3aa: CATSRELLAGGETQYF

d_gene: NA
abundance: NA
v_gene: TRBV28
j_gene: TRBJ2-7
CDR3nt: TGTGCCAGCAGTTTGTTCTCCTACGAGCAGTACTTC
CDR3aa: CASSLFSYEQYF

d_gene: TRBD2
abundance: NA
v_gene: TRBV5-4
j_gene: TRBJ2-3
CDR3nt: TGTGCCAGCAGCCGGGGTAGCGGGAGGGCCGGGTACACAGATACGCAGTATTTT
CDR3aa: CASSRGSGRAGYTDTQYF

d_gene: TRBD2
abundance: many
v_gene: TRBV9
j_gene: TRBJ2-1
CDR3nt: TGTGCCAGCAGCTCCCGGGACTACAGCTCCTACAATGAGCAGTTCTTC
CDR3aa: CASSSRDYSSYNEQFF

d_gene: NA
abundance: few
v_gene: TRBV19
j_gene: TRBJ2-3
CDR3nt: TGTGCCAGTAGTCTCGGTCCGGGCGGTGATACGCAGTATTTT
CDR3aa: CASSLGPGGDTQYF

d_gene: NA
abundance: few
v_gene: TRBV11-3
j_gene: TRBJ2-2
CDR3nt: TGTGCCAGCAGCTTCGCGGGGGAGCTGTTTTTT
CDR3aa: CASSFAGELFF

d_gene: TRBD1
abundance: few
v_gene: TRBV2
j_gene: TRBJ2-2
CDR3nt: TGTGCCAGCAGCGTGGACAGGGTGTCCACCGGGGAGCTGTTTTTT
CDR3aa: CASSVDRVSTGELFF

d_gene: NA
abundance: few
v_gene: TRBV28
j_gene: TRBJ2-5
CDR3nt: TGTGCCGTTGCTGCGGAGACCCAGTACTTC
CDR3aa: CAVAAETQYF